The 14 T cell receptor beta chains listed next were all sequenced from one sample in a study of shared clonotypes between healthy human individuals. Here immunoSEQ multiplex PCR was the method, and the copy in TCRdb shows in-frame clones only, minus some. Of some 500,000 clones detected, approximately 94% appear once; the ten largest clones hold 0.05% to 0.07%. Specimen: naive CD4+ T cells sorted from blood. Noted subset: CD45RA+ positively selected. These receptors were taken from a woman younger than 45 in good health.

The chain has TRBV14 and TRBJ2-7, with D uncertain. This CDR3 region has 13 residues. Deletions cut 2 bases from V and 6 bases from J, with 11 bases between. CDR1 SGHDN and CDR2 FVKESK come from the germline V gene. DNA for the CDR3: TGTGCCAGCAGCCAACTTCCCTCTAGCGAGCAGTACTTC. Amino acids: CASSQLPSSEQYF. Full variable domain (missing parts from reference TRBV14 and TRBJ2-7): EAGVTQFPSHSVIEKGQTVTLRCDPISGHDNLYWYRRVMGKEIKFLLHFVKESKQDESGMPNNRFLAERTGGTYSTLKVQPAELEDSGVYFCASSQLPSSEQYFGPGTRLTVT.

This chain joins TRBV28 and TRBJ2-7, with D unresolved. V lost 4 bases to trimming and J lost 6 bases, with 10 bases between them. The CDR3 extends over 12 amino acids. Germline assignment: CDR1 MDHEN and CDR2 SYDVKM. CDR3 DNA sequence: TGTGCCAGCAGTTATATGTTAGCCGAGCAGTACTTC. Its translation is CASSYMLAEQYF.

The J gene is TRBJ2-5, the V gene TRBV25-1; possibly TRBD2 for D (5 bases). CDR3 length: 14 amino acids. Germline V gene data show CDR1 as MGHDK and CDR2 as SYGVNS. The ends were cut back, 2 bases at V and 3 bases at J, with 10 bases in the middle. CDR3 in amino acids: CASSERMGEETQYF. As DNA, the CDR3 is TGTGCCAGCAGTGAAAGAATGGGAGAAGAGACCCAGTACTTC.

The chain employs TRBV5-1 and TRBJ1-4; 8 positions match TRBD1. V trimming: 5 bases; J trimming: 4 bases; junction bases outside the gene matches: 4. The CDR3 is made up of 14 amino acids. The germline gives CDR1 SGHRS, CDR2 YFSETQ. CDR3 nucleotide sequence: TGCGCCAGCAGACCGGGACAGGATAATGAAAAACTGTTTTTT. This codes for CASRPGQDNEKLFF.

CDR3 DNA: TGTGCCAGCAGCCCGGGGGGGGCGGGCAGCCTTTCCCCAGATACGCAGTATTTT. Its protein is CASSPGGAGSLSPDTQYF. This rearrangement joins TRBV7-9 to TRBJ2-3, with 8 bases matching TRBD2. CDR3 length: 18 residues. Germline assignment: CDR1 SEHNR and CDR2 FQNEAQ (reference sequence). The J segment lost 4 bases and the V segment lost 5 bases, leaving 17 bases of the junction unmatched.

This chain uses TRBV4-1 with TRBJ2-7; TRBD2 is a possible D gene (7 bases). The germline V gene has CDR1 MGHRA and CDR2 YSYEKL. V lost 6 bases and J 3 bases, leaving 15 bases between the germline ends. The CDR3 is 14 residues long. The CDR3 DNA sequence: TGCGCCAGCAGTCGGCCGGGGGGCAACTACGAGCAGTACTTC. It codes for CASSRPGGNYEQYF.

This chain connects TRBV19 to TRBJ1-5, with TRBD1 matching over 7 bases. There are 16 residues in the CDR3. The germline gives CDR1 LNHDA, CDR2 SQIVND (reference sequence). Trimming cost V 4 bases and J 6 bases; bases outside gene matches: 12. In DNA, the CDR3 is TGTGCCAGTAGTAAGACCACAGGGGAGAGGTTTCAGCCCCAGCATTTT. Amino acid sequence: CASSKTTGERFQPQHF.

This chain uses TRBV4-1 with TRBJ2-7; weak D call: TRBD1 (5 bases). Per germline, CDR1 MGHRA and CDR2 YSYEKL. The CDR3 is 17 amino acids. The V end was cut by 3 bases, the J end by 3 bases, with 21 bases between. CDR3 in DNA: TGCGCCAGCAGCCAGCGAGTGCGCCTAGACAGAAACTACGAGCAGTACTTC. It yields the protein CASSQRVRLDRNYEQYF.

This clone was seen only a few times. The chain employs TRBV5-4 and TRBJ1-3; D not resolved. Germline CDR1 and CDR2: SGHNT and YYREEE (reference sequence). V was shortened by 2 bases and J by 0 bases, with 3 bases between the two germline ends. The CDR3 covers 13 residues. DNA for the CDR3: TGTGCCAGCAGCTTCTACTCTGGAAACACCATATATTTT. The encoded protein is CASSFYSGNTIYF.

The V and J genes are TRBV2 and TRBJ2-2, with a tentative D call TRBD2 (5 bases). V was trimmed by 8 bases and J by 6 bases, leaving 19 bases between them. The CDR3 is 15 residues long. The germline gives CDR1 SNHLY, CDR2 FYNNEI. CDR3 sequence reads: CASGGLPSPSGELFF. CDR3 DNA: TGTGCCAGCGGTGGACTCCCATCCCCCTCCGGGGAGCTGTTTTTT. Variable domain in full (rest from reference TRBV2 and TRBJ2-2): EPEVTQTPSHQVTQMGQEVILRCVPISNHLYFYWYRQILGQKVEFLVSFYNNEISEKSEIFDDQFSVERPDGSNFTLKIRSTKLEDSAMYFCASGGLPSPSGELFFGEGSRLTVL.

This rearrangement joins TRBV11-2 to TRBJ2-7, with D unclear. The germline CDR1 and CDR2 sequences are SGHAT and FQNNGV. The CDR3 runs to 13 residues. V was shortened by 2 bases and J by 3 bases, with 8 bases between the two germline ends. This CDR3 is CASSLIDVYEQYF. The CDR3 nucleotides are TGTGCCAGCAGCTTAATAGACGTCTACGAGCAGTACTTC.

The chain couples TRBV15 to TRBJ1-5, with D perhaps matching TRBD1 (6 bases). Germline lookup yields CDR1 LNHNV and CDR2 YYDKDF (reference sequence). Trimming removed 0 bases at V and 2 bases at J, with 8 bases between. The CDR3 is 15 amino acids. This chain's CDR3 is CATSRDPGGNQPQHF. DNA for the CDR3: TGTGCCACCAGCAGAGATCCAGGGGGCAATCAGCCCCAGCATTTT.

About this clone: Within the sample, other DNA sequences also encode this same CDR3. The rearrangement links TRBV19 to TRBJ1-1, with D hard to call. Germline CDR1 reads LNHDA; CDR2 reads SQIVND (reference sequence). Trimming pared 3 bases from V and 0 bases from J, leaving 11 bases between. This CDR3 has 15 amino acids. This chain's CDR3 is CASSIRAGMNTEAFF. The CDR3 DNA reads TGTGCCAGTAGTATTCGGGCAGGAATGAACACTGAAGCTTTCTTT.

The chain has TRBV28 and TRBJ1-4; TRBD1 agrees at 7 bases. The CDR3 extends over 14 amino acids. Germline CDR1 and CDR2: MDHEN and SYDVKM. The trim removed 5 bases at V and 10 bases at J, leaving 10 bases unmatched. The CDR3 sequence: CASSLGGGSPKLFF. CDR3 sequence (DNA): TGTGCCAGCAGTCTCGGAGGGGGCAGCCCAAAACTGTTTTTT.